This T cell receptor beta chain was observed in a study of Ad26.COV2.S vaccination and SARS-CoV-2 variants. Overall study context: Participant was drawn from the COV1001 Ad26.COV2.S trial arm. The study, taken as a whole, reports: Placebo recipients and vaccine recipients were similar in non-spike TCR breadth.

Trimming took 2 bases from V and 7 from J, leaving 11 bases between them. The CDR3 has 13 amino acids. Germline V gives CDR1 LGHDT, CDR2 YNNKEL (reference sequence). This table comes from immunoSEQ multiplex PCR, and its TCRdb copy is limited to in-frame clones, with some not included. The sample lists around 300,000 clones, about 88% occurring once. Treatment in this sample: around 19 received Ad26.COV2.S at low or high dose, single or two shots; several received placebo; per-sample allocation not given. Collection of the samples took place on day 63 after the first injection of vaccine or placebo. Worth noting for this clone: Its antigen is as yet unknown.

V and J are TRBV3-1 (or the pseudogene TRBV3-2) and TRBJ1-2, with D unresolved. This clonotype originated in a person aged 18-65 years who received the Ad26.COV2.S COVID-19 vaccine or a placebo. This specimen consisted of peripheral blood, obtained in a trial of Ad26.COV2.S vaccine versus placebo. The CDR3 bases are TGTGCCAGCAGCCAAATGTGGGGATCTGGCTACACCTTC. It translates to CASSQMWGSGYTF.